This entry lists 28 T cell receptor beta chains sequenced from one sample in a study of molecular identifiers for immune sequencing clone quantification (dated by TCRdb to about 2018). Library preparation used PCR. Sequencing instrument: NextSeq 500. TCRdb reprocessing: public reads trimmed at Q25 with fastp, clones called with MiXCR, in-frame beta chains kept. A single entry per CDR3 protein holds the most common genes and DNA from its merged rows. The sample contains around 470,000 distinct CDR3 sequences, approximately 25% of them found a single time. In total, the top ten clones hold under 0.85% of the sample. The source material was naive CD8+ T cells from blood, with Jurkat cell RNA spiked in. This sample's cell subset or site label indicates: FACS-sorted CD8+CD4-CCR7+CD45RA+ naive T cells. These receptor sequences come from a human donor in good health. Some libraries in this study had Jurkat cell RNA spiked in.

The sample holds one count of this clonotype. The V gene is TRBV10-2, the J gene TRBJ2-7; 8 nucleotides match TRBD1. The CDR3 has 14 amino acids. The germline V gene has CDR1 WSHSY and CDR2 SAAADI. V lost 5 bases, J lost 2 bases, and 5 bases stayed unmatched. The CDR3 nucleotides read TGCGCCAGCAGTAATCCGGGACAGGCCTACGAGCAGTACTTC. Translated, it gives CASSNPGQAYEQYF.

A word on this clonotype: A much larger clonotype is one base distant, so this may be a read error. The CDR3 DNA follows: TGTGCCAGCAGCCCGGGGGCGGGAGAGCCCTACGAGCAGTACTTC. Encoded protein: CASSPGAGEPYEQYF. The chain employs TRBV28 and TRBJ2-7; a possible D gene is TRBD2 (7 bases). Germline V gene sequence: CDR1 MDHEN, CDR2 SYDVKM. V was cut by 6 bases and J by 2 bases, with 17 bases left in between. This CDR3 has 15 amino acids. Variable domain in full (rest from reference TRBV28 and TRBJ2-7): DVKVTQSSRYLVKRTGEKVFLECVQDMDHENMFWYRQDPGLGLRLIYFSYDVKMKEKGDIPEGYSVSREKKERFSLILESASTNQTSMYLCASSPGAGEPYEQYFGPGTRLTVT.

Of note for this clonotype: A much bigger clone sits one base away, suggesting this may be a read error. The rearrangement uses TRBV4-1 and TRBJ2-1; TRBD2 aligns across 10 bases. V was clipped by 1 base and J by 8 bases; unmatched bases: 5. CDR1 MGHRA and CDR2 YSYEKL come from the germline V gene. This CDR3 comprises 15 residues. The CDR3 here is CASSQGASGSYEQFF. Written as DNA, the CDR3 is TGCGCCAGCAGCCAAGGGGCTAGCGGGAGCTATGAGCAGTTCTTC.

This clonotype was counted ten times or more. V usage is TRBV9 and J usage is TRBJ2-7; 10 positions match TRBD2. The germline gives CDR1 SGDLS, CDR2 YYNGEE. The CDR3 is 16 residues long. J lost 4 bases, V lost 2 bases, and 9 bases had no gene match. This CDR3 reads CASSVSAGGPIYEQYF. CDR3 bases: TGTGCCAGCAGCGTGTCAGCGGGAGGGCCAATTTACGAGCAGTACTTC.

Concerning this clonotype: Compared with germline, one end of the junction differs, possibly owing to a read error. The chain employs TRBV5-1 and TRBJ2-4, with D possibly being TRBD2 (5 bases). Germline V gene lookup returns CDR1 SGHRS and CDR2 YFSETQ. The CDR3 totals 14 residues. The CDR3 spells CASSLGLAKTIQYF. Here the CDR3 DNA reads TGCGCCAGCAGCTTGGGGCTAGCCAAAACCATTCAGTACTTC.

With regard to this clonotype: It may be a read error: a sequence one base away is much more abundant. The chain recombines TRBV6-2 or TRBV6-3 with TRBJ1-1; D is ambiguous. The CDR3 is 15 amino acids. Germline V gene data show CDR1 as MNHEY and CDR2 as SVGEGT. The chain's CDR3 is CAGSYSMAQNTEAFF. For the CDR3, the DNA is TGTGCCGGCAGTTACTCGATGGCCCAGAACACTGAAGCTTTCTTT.

The V gene is TRBV19, the J gene TRBJ2-3; no reliable D call. The CDR3 loop spans 15 amino acids. Germline CDR1 reads LNHDA; CDR2 reads SQIVND (reference sequence). Trimming removed 3 bases from V and 1 base from J, with 11 bases in between. The CDR3 DNA sequence: TGTGCCAGTAGTATTTGGGGTTCGGGCACAGATACGCAGTATTTT. Its protein product is CASSIWGSGTDTQYF.

In this sample, this clonotype turned up many times. The genes are TRBV30 and TRBJ1-5; possibly TRBD1 for D (6 bases). The CDR3 extends over 14 amino acids. The germline gives CDR1 GTSNPN, CDR2 SVGIG (reference sequence). Trimming cost V 4 bases and J 4 bases, with 14 bases left between them. The CDR3 DNA reads TGTGCCTGGACGACAGGAGTAGGAAATCAGCCCCAGCATTTT. It translates to CAWTTGVGNQPQHF.

This clonotype came up a few times. This chain joins TRBV6-1 and TRBJ2-3, with 8 bases identical to TRBD2. V dropped 2 bases and J dropped 3; count of bases not matched to a gene: 7. This CDR3 has 16 amino acids. From germline, CDR1 is MNHNS and CDR2 SASEGT. Written as DNA, the CDR3 is TGTGCCAGCAGTGAACTCGAGCGGGGGAGGACAGATACGCAGTATTTT. This encodes CASSELERGRTDTQYF.

This clonotype came up a few times. The rearrangement links TRBV20-1 to TRBJ2-7, with a tentative D call TRBD2 (7 bases). CDR1 and CDR2 (germline): DFQATT, SNEGSKA (reference sequence). The CDR3 has 18 residues. The V and J ends lost 0 bases and 4 bases respectively, with 25 bases between them. Written as DNA, the CDR3 is TGCAGTGCTAGAGATCGGGGCCAGGGTTGGGGGGGGCCTTACGAGCAGTACTTC. Translation: CSARDRGQGWGGPYEQYF.

This clonotype was counted only a few times. V gene TRBV5-8 combines with J gene TRBJ2-7; D is undetermined. Trimming removed 1 base from V and 4 bases from J, with 9 bases in between. Germline CDR1 SGHTS, CDR2 YDEGEE. The CDR3 spans 13 residues. The chain's CDR3 is CASSLSLVYEQYF. CDR3 nucleotide sequence: TGTGCCAGCAGCTTGTCGCTGGTATACGAGCAGTACTTC.

V is TRBV7-8 and J is TRBJ1-1; tentative D call: TRBD1 (5 bases). The V gene's germline CDR1 is SGHVS and CDR2 FQNEAQ. Trimming cost V 1 base and J 4 bases, with 16 bases left between them. The CDR3 spans 16 residues. The CDR3 region is CASSLEGGRVGTEAFF. CDR3 nucleotides: TGTGCCAGCAGCTTAGAGGGAGGCAGGGTGGGCACTGAAGCTTTCTTT.

The genes are TRBV10-3 and TRBJ2-3, with 12 bases aligning to TRBD2. Germline V gene lookup returns CDR1 ENHRY and CDR2 SYGVKD. With 6 bases clipped from V and 2 bases from J, the junction kept 6 bases outside the gene matches. The CDR3 has 16 amino acids. The CDR3: CAISSGLAGHTDTQYF. In DNA form, the CDR3 reads TGTGCCATCAGCTCAGGACTAGCGGGGCACACAGATACGCAGTATTTT.

The V and J genes are TRBV6-4 and TRBJ2-5; 9 nucleotides agree with TRBD2. This CDR3 has 21 amino acids. Germline CDR1 reads MRHNA; CDR2 reads SNTAGT. Trimming took 0 bases from V and 4 from J; bases not matched to a gene: 21. CDR3 bases: TGTGCCAGCAGTGACTCGGTTTATTGCGGGGGGGCCTTAACCCGGATAGAGACCCAGTACTTC. Amino acids: CASSDSVYCGGALTRIETQYF.

This rearrangement joins TRBV19 to TRBJ2-5, with 7 bases that match TRBD2. This CDR3 has 15 amino acids. J lost 2 bases, V lost 3 bases, and 6 bases had no gene match. Germline assignment: CDR1 LNHDA and CDR2 SQIVND (reference sequence). The CDR3 DNA sequence: TGTGCCAGTAGTATGGGACTACAAATACAAGAGACCCAGTACTTC. It specifies CASSMGLQIQETQYF.

Notes on this clonotype: A much larger clone is a single base away; this may be a read error. The genes are TRBV4-3 and TRBJ2-7; D is uncertain. This CDR3 has 15 residues. From germline, CDR1 is LGHNA and CDR2 YSLEER. The DNA of the CDR3 is TGCGCCAGCAGCCAAGCCTTAGGCCCTCTCTACGACCAGTACTTC. It translates to CASSQALGPLYDQYF.

This clonotype was seen more than once but under ten times. V and J are TRBV25-1 and TRBJ1-5; weak D call: TRBD1 (6 bases). The ends were cut back, 2 bases at V and 3 bases at J, with 11 bases in the middle. Germline V lookup: CDR1 MGHDK, CDR2 SYGVNS. The CDR3 has 15 residues. CDR3 in DNA: TGTGCCAGCAGTGAAAGGGGGGGACTCAATCAGCCCCAGCATTTT. Amino acid sequence: CASSERGGLNQPQHF.

The chain is built from TRBV6-2 or TRBV6-3 and TRBJ2-2; 9 bases line up with TRBD2. The germline gives CDR1 MNHEY, CDR2 SVGEGT. The trim removed 2 bases at V and 6 bases at J, leaving 7 bases unmatched. This CDR3 region has 16 residues. The CDR3 sequence: CASSYLLAGLAGELFF. The CDR3 DNA is TGTGCCAGCAGTTACCTTCTAGCGGGGCTTGCCGGGGAGCTGTTTTTT.

In the case of this clonotype: A far larger clone is only one base removed, so a read error is likely. The chain is built from TRBV25-1 and TRBJ2-7; 9 bases map to TRBD1. CDR3 length equals 12 residues. Germline CDR1 and CDR2: MGHDK and SYGVNS. The CDR3 DNA reads TGTGCCAGCGGACAGGGGTCCTACGAGCGGTACTTC. Translated: CASGQGSYERYF.

As regards this clonotype: Possible read error: a much larger clone is one base away. V usage is TRBV4-1 and J usage is TRBJ1-1, with D unclear. The CDR3 runs 17 residues. Germline lookup yields CDR1 MGHRA and CDR2 YSYEKL. The V end lost 2 bases, the J end lost 3 bases, and 19 bases lay between the germline ends. The CDR3: CASSQKDGWGKHTEAFF. CDR3 coding DNA: TGCGCCAGCAGCCAAAAAGACGGATGGGGTAAGCACACTGAAGCTTTCTTT.

As to this clonotype: With a much larger clone just one base away, this may be a read error. This chain links TRBV7-9 with TRBJ1-4; D unclear. Germline values: CDR1 SEHNR, CDR2 FQNEAQ (reference sequence). This CDR3 region has 13 residues. The CDR3 protein is CASGLAGDEKLFF. CDR3 bases: TGTGCCAGCGGCTTAGCCGGTGATGAAAAACTGTTTTTT.

This clonotype came up many times. The rearrangement uses TRBV6-5 and TRBJ2-1; D is perhaps TRBD2 (5 bases). The CDR3 runs to 13 residues. The germline V gene has CDR1 MNHEY and CDR2 SVGAGI. The V end was cut by 0 bases, the J end by 7 bases, with 7 bases between. In DNA form, the CDR3 reads TGTGCCAGCAGTTACTCGTCGGGGAATGAGCAGTTCTTC. Protein product: CASSYSSGNEQFF.

This clonotype was seen many times. The V call is TRBV4-3, the J call TRBJ2-1; the D gene is possibly TRBD1 (6 bases). The V end was cut by 1 base, the J end by 15 bases, with 16 bases between. Germline assignment: CDR1 LGHNA and CDR2 YSLEER. The CDR3 consists of 13 residues. The CDR3 DNA follows: TGCGCCAGCAGCCAAGCTATGGGGGCGGCTCGGTTCTTC. Its protein product is CASSQAMGAARFF.

This clonotype was recorded many times. V and J are TRBV2 and TRBJ2-5; D is ambiguous. This CDR3 is 13 amino acids long. The V end was cut by 3 bases, the J end by 5 bases, with 10 bases between. Germline V gene lookup returns CDR1 SNHLY and CDR2 FYNNEI. The CDR3 loop is CASSDNPRETQYF. Written as DNA, the CDR3 is TGTGCCAGCAGTGACAACCCCAGGGAGACCCAGTACTTC.

Many counts were recorded for this clonotype. The chain couples TRBV6-2 or TRBV6-3 to TRBJ1-5; D is unclear. Deletions cut 2 bases from V and 4 bases from J, with 12 bases between. The CDR3 has 15 residues. In germline, CDR1 is MNHEY, CDR2 SVGEGT. In DNA, the CDR3 is TGTGCCAGCAGTTACATTGGGATCGGTAATCAGCCCCAGCATTTT. This sequence encodes CASSYIGIGNQPQHF.

This clonotype occurred a few times. V is TRBV19 and J is TRBJ1-1, with D perhaps matching TRBD1 (5 bases). This CDR3 comprises 14 residues. The V end lost 6 bases, the J end lost 0 bases, and 11 bases lay between the germline ends. Germline V lookup: CDR1 LNHDA, CDR2 SQIVND (reference sequence). CDR3 sequence reads: CASSLTDLNTEAFF. The CDR3 region has the DNA TGTGCCAGTAGCTTGACAGACCTGAACACTGAAGCTTTCTTT.

This clonotype was observed at least ten times. This chain joins TRBV30 and TRBJ2-3; D unclear. The V end lost 1 base, the J end lost 0 bases, and 5 bases lay between the germline ends. The CDR3 loop spans 13 amino acids. The germline gives CDR1 GTSNPN, CDR2 SVGIG (reference sequence). The CDR3 nucleotides read TGTGCCTGGAGTGGCGGAAGCACAGATACGCAGTATTTT. As protein: CAWSGGSTDTQYF. Full variable domain (rest looked up from reference TRBV30 and TRBJ2-3): SQTIHQWPATLVQPVGSPLSLECTVEGTSNPNLYWYRQAAGRGLQLLFYSVGIGQISSEVPQNLSASRPQDRQFILSSKKLLLSDSGFYLCAWSGGSTDTQYFGPGTRLTVL.

This clonotype was picked up a small number of times. The rearrangement links TRBV7-9 to TRBJ1-2, with D possibly TRBD1 on 5 matching bases. This CDR3 spans 14 amino acids. Trimming removed 5 bases at V and 6 bases at J, with 16 bases between. Germline CDR1 and CDR2: SEHNR and FQNEAQ (reference sequence). As DNA, the CDR3 is TGTGCCAGCAGCGCGGGGACTGAGCAACATGGCTACACCTTC. It translates to CASSAGTEQHGYTF. Using reference TRBV7-9 and TRBJ1-2 for the parts outside the CDR3, the full variable domain is DTGVSQNPRHKITKRGQNVTFRCDPISEHNRLYWYRQTLGQGPEFLTYFQNEAQLEKSRLLSDRFSAERPKGSFSTLEIQRTEQGDSAMYLCASSAGTEQHGYTFGSGTRLTVV.